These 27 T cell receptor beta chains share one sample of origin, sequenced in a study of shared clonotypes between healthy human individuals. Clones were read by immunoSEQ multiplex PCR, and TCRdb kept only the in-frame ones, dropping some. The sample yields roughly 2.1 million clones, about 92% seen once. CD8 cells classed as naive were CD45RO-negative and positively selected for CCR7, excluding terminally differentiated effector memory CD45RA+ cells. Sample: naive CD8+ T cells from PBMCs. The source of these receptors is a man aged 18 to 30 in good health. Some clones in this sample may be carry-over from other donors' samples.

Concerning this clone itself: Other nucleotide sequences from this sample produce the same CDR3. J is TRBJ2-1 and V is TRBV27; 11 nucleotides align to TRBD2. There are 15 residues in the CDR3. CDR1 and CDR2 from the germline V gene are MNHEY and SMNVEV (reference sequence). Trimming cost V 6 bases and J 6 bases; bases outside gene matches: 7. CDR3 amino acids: CASSSGTSGGNEQFF. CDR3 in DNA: TGTGCCAGCAGCTCAGGGACTAGCGGAGGCAATGAGCAGTTCTTC.

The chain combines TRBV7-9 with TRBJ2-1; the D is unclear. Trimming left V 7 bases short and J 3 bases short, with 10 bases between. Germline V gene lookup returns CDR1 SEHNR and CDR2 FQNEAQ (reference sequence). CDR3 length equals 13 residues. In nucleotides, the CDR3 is TGTGCCAGCACCCTAAGTGGCTACAATGAGCAGTTCTTC. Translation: CASTLSGYNEQFF. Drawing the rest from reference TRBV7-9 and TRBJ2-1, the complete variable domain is DTGVSQNPRHKITKRGQNVTFRCDPISEHNRLYWYRQTLGQGPEFLTYFQNEAQLEKSRLLSDRFSAERPKGSFSTLEIQRTEQGDSAMYLCASTLSGYNEQFFGPGTRLTVL.

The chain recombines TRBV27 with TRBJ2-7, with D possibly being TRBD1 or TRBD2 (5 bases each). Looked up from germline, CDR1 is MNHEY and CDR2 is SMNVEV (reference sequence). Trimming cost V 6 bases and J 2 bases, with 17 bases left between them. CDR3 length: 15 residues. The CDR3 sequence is CASRWGGGGTYEQYF. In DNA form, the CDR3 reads TGTGCCAGCAGGTGGGGTGGGGGTGGGACCTACGAGCAGTACTTC.

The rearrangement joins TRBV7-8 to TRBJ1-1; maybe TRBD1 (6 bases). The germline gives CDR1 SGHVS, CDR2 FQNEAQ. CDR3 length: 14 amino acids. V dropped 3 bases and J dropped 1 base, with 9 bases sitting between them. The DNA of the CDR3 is TGTGCCAGCAGCTTGGAGGGGGAGAACACTGAAGCTTTCTTT. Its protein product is CASSLEGENTEAFF. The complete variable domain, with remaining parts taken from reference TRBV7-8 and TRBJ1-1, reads GAGVSQSPRYKVAKRGQDVALRCDPISGHVSLFWYQQALGQGPEFLTYFQNEAQLDKSGLPSDRFFAERPEGSVSTLKIQRTQQEDSAVYLCASSLEGENTEAFFGQGTRLTVV.

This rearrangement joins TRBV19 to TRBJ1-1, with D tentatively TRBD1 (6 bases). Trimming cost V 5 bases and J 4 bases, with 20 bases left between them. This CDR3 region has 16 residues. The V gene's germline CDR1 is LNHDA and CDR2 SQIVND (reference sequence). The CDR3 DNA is TGTGCCAGTAGTTTCCCTGTGTTCCAAGGGGGCACTGAAGCTTTCTTT. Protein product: CASSFPVFQGGTEAFF.

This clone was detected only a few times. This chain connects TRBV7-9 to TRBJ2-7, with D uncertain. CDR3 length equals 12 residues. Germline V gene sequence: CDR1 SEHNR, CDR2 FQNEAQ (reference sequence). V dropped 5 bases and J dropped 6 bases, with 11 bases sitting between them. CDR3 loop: CASSMGTAEQYF. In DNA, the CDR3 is TGTGCCAGCAGCATGGGAACTGCCGAGCAGTACTTC.

The CDR3 sequence: CASSYAAGRGKAEAFF. CDR3 coding DNA: TGTGCCAGCAGTTACGCGGCAGGCAGGGGAAAAGCCGAAGCTTTCTTT. This chain connects TRBV6-5 to TRBJ1-1; D is possibly TRBD1 (6 bases). CDR1 is MNHEY, CDR2 SVGAGI, per germline. Trimming stripped 2 bases from V and 8 bases from J, with 21 bases between. The CDR3 is 16 residues long.

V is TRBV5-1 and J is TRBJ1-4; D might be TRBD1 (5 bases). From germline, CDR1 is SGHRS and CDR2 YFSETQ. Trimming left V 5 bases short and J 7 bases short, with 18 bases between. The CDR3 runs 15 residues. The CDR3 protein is CASRQVSGGTEKLFF. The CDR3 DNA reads TGCGCCAGCAGACAAGTTTCCGGGGGAACTGAAAAACTGTTTTTT.

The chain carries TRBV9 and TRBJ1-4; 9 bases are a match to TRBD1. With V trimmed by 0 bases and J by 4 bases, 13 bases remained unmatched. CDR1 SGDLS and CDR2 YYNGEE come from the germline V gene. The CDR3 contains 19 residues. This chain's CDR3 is CASSVACTGTGLGNEKLFF. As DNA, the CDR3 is TGTGCCAGCAGCGTAGCTTGTACTGGGACAGGGCTTGGTAATGAAAAACTGTTTTTT.

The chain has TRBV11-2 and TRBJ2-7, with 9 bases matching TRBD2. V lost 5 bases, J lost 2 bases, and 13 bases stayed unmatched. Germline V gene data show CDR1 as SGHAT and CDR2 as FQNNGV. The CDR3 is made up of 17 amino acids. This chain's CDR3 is CASSPDSRTSATYEQYF. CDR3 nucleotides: TGTGCCAGCAGCCCGGATTCCCGGACTAGCGCTACCTACGAGCAGTACTTC. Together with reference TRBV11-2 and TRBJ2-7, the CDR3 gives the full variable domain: EAGVAQSPRYKIIEKRQSVAFWCNPISGHATLYWYQQILGQGPKLLIQFQNNGVVDDSQLPKDRFSAERLKGVDSTLKIQPAKLEDSAVYLCASSPDSRTSATYEQYFGPGTRLTVT.

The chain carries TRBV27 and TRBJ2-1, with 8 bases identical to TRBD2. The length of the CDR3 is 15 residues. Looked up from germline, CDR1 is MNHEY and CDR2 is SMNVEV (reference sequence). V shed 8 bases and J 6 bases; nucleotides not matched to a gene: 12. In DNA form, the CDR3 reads TGTGCCAGCTACGACCGGGAGGGCCTCACCAATGAGCAGTTCTTC. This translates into CASYDREGLTNEQFF.

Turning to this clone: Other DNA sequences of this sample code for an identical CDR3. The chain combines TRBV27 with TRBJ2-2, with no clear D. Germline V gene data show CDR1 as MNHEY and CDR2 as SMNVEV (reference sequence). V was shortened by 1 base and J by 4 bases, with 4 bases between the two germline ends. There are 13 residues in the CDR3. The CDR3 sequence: CASSLLVTGELFF. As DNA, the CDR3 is TGTGCCAGCAGTTTATTGGTCACCGGGGAGCTGTTTTTT.

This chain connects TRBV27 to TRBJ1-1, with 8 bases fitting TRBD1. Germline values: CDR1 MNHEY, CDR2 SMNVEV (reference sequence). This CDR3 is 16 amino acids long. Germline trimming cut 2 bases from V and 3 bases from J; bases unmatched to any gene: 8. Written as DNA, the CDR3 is TGTGCCAGCAGTTTACCCCCAGGGGGCGCGTACACTGAAGCTTTCTTT. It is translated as CASSLPPGGAYTEAFF.

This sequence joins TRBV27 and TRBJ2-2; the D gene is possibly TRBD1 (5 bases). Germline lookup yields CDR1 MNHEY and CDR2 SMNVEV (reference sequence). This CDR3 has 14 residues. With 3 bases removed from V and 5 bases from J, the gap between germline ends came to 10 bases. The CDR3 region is CASSFGSGTGELFF. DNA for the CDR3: TGTGCCAGCAGTTTTGGGTCAGGGACCGGGGAGCTGTTTTTT.

CDR3 sequence (DNA): TGTGCCAGCATTCCGACAGGGGGATACTCCTACGAGCAGTACTTC. This codes for CASIPTGGYSYEQYF. The chain joins TRBV7-9 to TRBJ2-7, with 9 bases lining up with TRBD1. Trimming removed 7 bases from V and 0 bases from J; junction bases left unmatched: 7. Germline V gene lookup returns CDR1 SEHNR and CDR2 FQNEAQ (reference sequence). The CDR3 runs 15 residues.

In DNA, the CDR3 is TGTGCCAGCAGCGTAGGAACTAGCCGCACAGATACGCAGTATTTT. This encodes CASSVGTSRTDTQYF. This chain uses TRBV9 with TRBJ2-3, with D possibly matching TRBD2 (6 bases). Germline V gene data show CDR1 as SGDLS and CDR2 as YYNGEE. Trimming left V 0 bases short and J 1 base short, with 9 bases between. The CDR3 totals 15 residues.

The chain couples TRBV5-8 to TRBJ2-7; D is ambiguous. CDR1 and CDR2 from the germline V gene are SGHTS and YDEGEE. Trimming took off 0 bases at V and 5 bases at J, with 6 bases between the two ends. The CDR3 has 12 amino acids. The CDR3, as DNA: TGTGCCAGCAGCTTGGTGGGCCACGAGCAGTACTTC. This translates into CASSLVGHEQYF.

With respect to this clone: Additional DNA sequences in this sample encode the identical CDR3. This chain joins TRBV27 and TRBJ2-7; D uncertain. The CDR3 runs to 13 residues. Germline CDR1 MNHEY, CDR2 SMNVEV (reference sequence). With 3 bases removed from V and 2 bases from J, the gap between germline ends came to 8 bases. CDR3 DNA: TGTGCCAGCAGTTTTGGGCCGACCTACGAGCAGTACTTC. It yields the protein CASSFGPTYEQYF.

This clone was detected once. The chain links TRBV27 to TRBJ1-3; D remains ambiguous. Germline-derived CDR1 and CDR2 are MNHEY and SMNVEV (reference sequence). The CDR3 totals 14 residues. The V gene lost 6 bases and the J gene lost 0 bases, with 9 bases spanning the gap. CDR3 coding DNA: TGTGCCAGCAGCTTCGTCTTCTCTGGAAACACCATATATTTT. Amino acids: CASSFVFSGNTIYF.

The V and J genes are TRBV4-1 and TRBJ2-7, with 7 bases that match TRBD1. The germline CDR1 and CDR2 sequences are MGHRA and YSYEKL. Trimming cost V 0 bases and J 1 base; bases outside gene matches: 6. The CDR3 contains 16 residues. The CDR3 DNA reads TGCGCCAGCAGCCAAGAACAGGGGCTTCCGTCCTACGAGCAGTACTTC. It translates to CASSQEQGLPSYEQYF.

The CDR3 sequence: CASSLRREGLYEQYF. In DNA, the CDR3 is TGTGCCAGCAGCTTAAGACGGGAGGGCTTATACGAGCAGTACTTC. V and J are TRBV7-9 and TRBJ2-7; 8 positions agree with TRBD2. The ends lost 2 bases at V and 4 bases at J; junction bases unmatched: 7. The germline V gene has CDR1 SEHNR and CDR2 FQNEAQ (reference sequence). The CDR3 covers 15 residues.

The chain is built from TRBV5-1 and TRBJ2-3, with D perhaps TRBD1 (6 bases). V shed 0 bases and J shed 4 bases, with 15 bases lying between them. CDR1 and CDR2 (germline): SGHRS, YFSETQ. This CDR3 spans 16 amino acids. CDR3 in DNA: TGCGCCAGCAGCTTGGGTTGGGGGCGGTCTGCAGATACGCAGTATTTT. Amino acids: CASSLGWGRSADTQYF.

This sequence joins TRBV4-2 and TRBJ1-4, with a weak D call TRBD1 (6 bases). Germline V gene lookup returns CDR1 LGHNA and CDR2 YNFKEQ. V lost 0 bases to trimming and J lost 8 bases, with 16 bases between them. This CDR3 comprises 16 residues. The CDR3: CASSQDPGGSREKLFF. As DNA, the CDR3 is TGTGCCAGCAGCCAAGATCCCGGGGGCTCTCGGGAAAAACTGTTTTTT.

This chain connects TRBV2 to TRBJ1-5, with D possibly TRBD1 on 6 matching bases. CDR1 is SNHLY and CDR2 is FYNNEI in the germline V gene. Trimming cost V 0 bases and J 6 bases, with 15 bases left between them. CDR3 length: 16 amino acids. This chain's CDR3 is CASSEALGPRGQPQHF. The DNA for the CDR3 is TGTGCCAGCAGTGAAGCTTTGGGGCCCAGGGGTCAGCCCCAGCATTTT.

CDR3 region: CAWTGQTNTEAFF. The CDR3 DNA reads as TGTGCCTGGACTGGACAGACAAACACTGAAGCTTTCTTT. V usage is TRBV30 and J usage is TRBJ1-1; TRBD1 is a possible D gene (6 bases). The CDR3 length is 13 residues. In germline, CDR1 is GTSNPN, CDR2 SVGIG (reference sequence). Trimming shortened V by 4 bases and J by 2 bases, and 11 bases separated the two germline ends.

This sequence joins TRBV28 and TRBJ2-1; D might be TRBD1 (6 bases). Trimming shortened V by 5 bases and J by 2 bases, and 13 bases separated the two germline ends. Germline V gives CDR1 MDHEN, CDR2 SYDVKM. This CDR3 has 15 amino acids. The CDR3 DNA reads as TGTGCCAGCAGTGGACCTACAGGGACCTACAATGAGCAGTTCTTC. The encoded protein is CASSGPTGTYNEQFF.

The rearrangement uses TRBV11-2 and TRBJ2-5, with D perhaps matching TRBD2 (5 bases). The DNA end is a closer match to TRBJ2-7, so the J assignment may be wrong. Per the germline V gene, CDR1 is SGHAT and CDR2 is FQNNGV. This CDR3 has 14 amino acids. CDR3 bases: TGTGCCAGCAGCTTAGTTGGCGGCGGGTACGAGCAGTACTTC. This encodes CASSLVGGGYEQYF.